Shown below are 29 T cell receptor beta chains from a single sample sequenced in a study of CD8 T cells in ankylosing spondylitis. From the 5' RACE reads, TCRdb called clonotypes with MiXCR, one entry per CDR3 protein. The sample yields 150,000 to 200,000 distinct CDR3 sequences, 11% seen once. Specimen: blood, either unsorted or a sorted T cell fraction (not recorded which). The origin of the receptors is a male donor with ankylosing spondylitis or in good health (not recorded which).

The chain combines TRBV5-1 with TRBJ2-7; D might be TRBD2 (5 bases). The CDR3 has 12 residues. Trimming left V 6 bases short and J 1 base short, with 8 bases between. The V gene's germline CDR1 is SGHRS and CDR2 YFSETQ. CDR3 in DNA: TGCGCCAGCACAGGAGGATCCTACGAGCAGTACTTC. Protein product: CASTGGSYEQYF.

This clonotype was observed a few times. CDR3 residues: CASSLSSPIRDTQYF. The CDR3 DNA sequence: TGTGCCAGCAGCTTGAGCAGTCCCATCAGAGATACGCAGTATTTT. The rearrangement joins TRBV5-6 to TRBJ2-3; D ambiguous. The CDR3 is made up of 15 amino acids. V shed 1 base and J shed 5 bases, with 14 bases lying between them. CDR1 and CDR2 (germline): SGHDT, YYEEEE.

This clonotype has a count of ten or more. The gene calls are TRBV20-1 and TRBJ1-4, with D perhaps matching TRBD1 (5 bases). Looked up from germline, CDR1 is DFQATT and CDR2 is SNEGSKA (reference sequence). The ends were cut back, 5 bases at V and 6 bases at J, with 13 bases in the middle. The length of the CDR3 is 13 residues. CDR3 in amino acids: CSAGRGTDEKLFF. DNA for the CDR3: TGCAGTGCTGGACGGGGGACTGATGAAAAACTGTTTTTT.

This clonotype was seen many times. This sequence joins TRBV29-1 and TRBJ2-2; D unresolved. Germline V gene sequence: CDR1 SQVTM, CDR2 ANQGSEA. The ends were cut back, 5 bases at V and 2 bases at J, with 9 bases in the middle. This CDR3 has 13 residues. The CDR3: CSVFQLNTGELFF. The DNA for the CDR3 is TGCAGCGTTTTTCAGCTTAACACCGGGGAGCTGTTTTTT.

The rearrangement joins TRBV5-1 to TRBJ2-7; D may be TRBD1 (6 bases). Per germline, CDR1 SGHRS and CDR2 YFSETQ. The V and J ends lost 2 bases and 6 bases respectively, with 12 bases between them. The CDR3 length is 13 residues. CDR3 protein: CASSLLRQAEQYF. CDR3 sequence (DNA): TGCGCCAGCAGCTTACTTCGACAGGCCGAGCAGTACTTC.

In this sample, this clonotype turned up a few times. The rearrangement uses TRBV6-1 and TRBJ2-1; 10 positions agree with TRBD2. CDR3 length: 17 amino acids. Germline CDR1 MNHNS, CDR2 SASEGT. V dropped 2 bases and J dropped 0; count of bases not matched to a gene: 4. In nucleotides, the CDR3 is TGTGCCAGCAGTGAAATGGCTAGCGGGAGCTCCTACAATGAGCAGTTCTTC. It translates to CASSEMASGSSYNEQFF.

This clonotype was detected many times. The chain is built from TRBV24-1 and TRBJ2-7; a weak D match, TRBD1 (5 bases). Germline V CDR1 and CDR2: KGHDR, SFDVKD. The length of the CDR3 is 15 residues. V shed 6 bases and J shed 0 bases, with 14 bases lying between them. The CDR3: CATSRGDGHSYEQYF. In DNA, the CDR3 is TGTGCCACCAGTCGTGGTGACGGACACTCCTACGAGCAGTACTTC.

This clonotype showed up many times. The rearrangement joins TRBV20-1 to TRBJ1-2; D is possibly TRBD1 (6 bases). The CDR3 loop spans 11 amino acids. CDR1 is DFQATT, CDR2 SNEGSKA, per germline (reference sequence). The CDR3 DNA follows: TGCGGAAACAGGGATGACTATGGCTACACCTTC. It encodes CGNRDDYGYTF.

The table lists this clonotype with a count of one. An end of the junction differs from the germline gene, which may be a read error. The chain's CDR3 is CASSLEGTGAIRGCTF. DNA for the CDR3: TGTGCCAGCAGCTTAGAGGGGACAGGGGCAATTCGTGGCTGCACCTTC. The chain uses TRBV7-9 and TRBJ1-2; 10 bases map to TRBD1. The CDR3 extends over 16 amino acids. The germline V gene encodes CDR1 SEHNR and CDR2 FQNEAQ (reference sequence).

The V gene is TRBV7-9, the J gene TRBJ1-1, with a tentative D call TRBD1 (6 bases). From germline, CDR1 is SEHNR and CDR2 FQNEAQ (reference sequence). Trimming left V 4 bases short and J 1 base short, with 10 bases between. There are 14 residues in the CDR3. The CDR3 here is CASSWGARNTEAFF. The CDR3 DNA sequence: TGTGCCAGCAGCTGGGGGGCGCGGAACACTGAAGCTTTCTTT.

In regard to this clonotype: A much bigger clone sits one base away, suggesting this may be a read error. The rearrangement uses TRBV5-1 and TRBJ2-7; unclear D gene. Per germline, CDR1 SGHRS and CDR2 YFSETQ. V lost 4 bases and J lost 6, with 11 bases in between. This CDR3 is built from 12 residues. Here the CDR3 DNA reads TGCGCCAGCAGCATTATAGGTGGCGAGCAGTACTTC. Amino acid sequence: CASSIIGGEQYF.

This clonotype was seen more than once but under ten times. The rearrangement links TRBV6-1 to TRBJ2-1; possibly TRBD1 or TRBD2 for D (6 bases each). The germline gives CDR1 MNHNS, CDR2 SASEGT. V shed 8 bases and J shed 0 bases, with 11 bases lying between them. The CDR3 spans 14 residues. CDR3 region: CASGGQSSYNEQFF. The CDR3 DNA reads TGTGCCAGCGGGGGGCAGAGCTCCTACAATGAGCAGTTCTTC.

Many counts were recorded for this clonotype. The chain links TRBV6-4 to TRBJ1-2, with D possibly TRBD1 on 5 matching bases. Trimming removed 4 bases from V and 4 bases from J, with 13 bases in between. The CDR3 has 14 amino acids. The V gene's germline CDR1 is MRHNA and CDR2 SNTAGT. Written as DNA, the CDR3 is TGTGCCAGCAGTGCCGGGGACGGTAGCTATGGCTACACCTTC. It specifies CASSAGDGSYGYTF.

This clonotype was recorded at least ten times. This chain uses TRBV5-1 with TRBJ2-3; 8 bases are a match to TRBD2. V lost 0 bases to trimming and J lost 4 bases; unmatched junction nucleotides: 4. This CDR3 is built from 15 residues. CDR1 and CDR2 (germline): SGHRS, YFSETQ. The CDR3 spells CASSLGTSYADTQYF. CDR3 DNA sequence: TGCGCCAGCAGCTTGGGGACTAGCTACGCAGATACGCAGTATTTT.

The CDR3 DNA reads as TGTGCCAGCAGTAGCGGATGGCCCAATGAGCAGTTCTTC. Its translation: CASSSGWPNEQFF. This chain links TRBV27 with TRBJ2-1, with a tentative D call TRBD2 (5 bases). The V gene lost 5 bases and the J gene lost 6 bases, with 11 bases spanning the gap. This CDR3 spans 13 amino acids. CDR1 is MNHEY, CDR2 SMNVEV, per germline (reference sequence).

The chain joins TRBV6-1 to TRBJ2-1; D call uncertain. Germline V lookup: CDR1 MNHNS, CDR2 SASEGT. The CDR3 is 16 residues long. Trimming pared 6 bases from V and 0 bases from J, leaving 15 bases between. The CDR3 spells CASSLYRTVSYNEQFF. CDR3 in DNA: TGTGCCAGCAGCCTGTACCGGACCGTCTCCTACAATGAGCAGTTCTTC.

Regarding this clonotype: Just one base apart from a much larger clone, this may be a read error. The conserved final phenylalanine or tryptophan is absent from the CDR3, which likely points to a read error. CDR3 protein: CASSWKTGTGVQDTQYI. CDR3 nucleotides: TGCGCCAGCAGCTGGAAGACCGGGACAGGGGTGCAAGATACGCAGTATATT. The genes are TRBV5-1 and TRBJ2-3, with TRBD1 identical over 10 bases. Per the germline V gene, CDR1 is SGHRS and CDR2 is YFSETQ. This CDR3 region has 17 residues. V gave up 3 bases and J gave up 5 bases; unmatched junction bases: 12.

In its sample, this clonotype was seen many times. The chain links TRBV6-1 to TRBJ2-7, with D hard to call. The CDR3 spans 16 residues. V gave up 4 bases and J gave up 3 bases, with 19 bases separating them. CDR1 is MNHNS and CDR2 is SASEGT in the germline V gene. The CDR3 DNA follows: TGTGCCAGCAGTGTTGACTCCTTCGAGACTTACTACGAGCAGTACTTC. Translated, it gives CASSVDSFETYYEQYF.

This clonotype was seen at least ten times. The J gene is TRBJ1-4, the V gene TRBV29-1; D ambiguous. Germline values: CDR1 SQVTM, CDR2 ANQGSEA. This CDR3 region has 14 residues. Deletions cut 4 bases from V and 7 bases from J, with 16 bases between. CDR3 sequence: CSVAGGEIAEKLFF. CDR3 DNA: TGCAGCGTTGCCGGTGGCGAGATTGCTGAAAAACTGTTTTTT.

This clonotype was counted at least ten times. This rearrangement joins TRBV29-1 to TRBJ1-1, with a possible D match to TRBD1 (5 bases). With 4 bases removed from V and 4 bases from J, the gap between germline ends came to 10 bases. The length of the CDR3 is 12 residues. Germline V lookup: CDR1 SQVTM, CDR2 ANQGSEA. CDR3 protein: CSVGGGTTEAFF. For the CDR3, the DNA is TGCAGCGTTGGTGGGGGGACCACTGAAGCTTTCTTT. Variable domain in full (rest from reference TRBV29-1 and TRBJ1-1): SAVISQKPSRDICQRGTSLTIQCQVDSQVTMMFWYRQQPGQSLTLIATANQGSEATYESGFVIDKFPISRPNLTFSTLTVSNMSPEDSSIYLCSVGGGTTEAFFGQGTRLTVV.

This clonotype has ten or more counts. V is TRBV20-1 and J is TRBJ2-3, with D tentatively TRBD2 (6 bases). Germline assignment: CDR1 DFQATT and CDR2 SNEGSKA (reference sequence). This CDR3 has 14 residues. V lost 4 bases and J lost 2, with 13 bases in between. The CDR3 DNA sequence: TGCAGTGCTAAACCGGGACTGGACACAGATACGCAGTATTTT. Protein: CSAKPGLDTDTQYF.

The V call is TRBV6-6, the J call TRBJ1-1, with unresolved D. The CDR3 spans 12 residues. Germline V gene lookup returns CDR1 MNHNY and CDR2 SVGAGI (reference sequence). V lost 1 base to trimming and J lost 8 bases, with 8 bases between them. The CDR3 nucleotides are TGTGCCAGCAGTTACTTAACTACGGAAGCTTTCTTT. Residues: CASSYLTTEAFF.

V gene TRBV7-2 combines with J gene TRBJ2-2; tentatively, D is TRBD1 or TRBD2 (5 bases each). The CDR3 runs to 15 residues. Germline V CDR1 and CDR2: SGHTA, FQGNSA. Trimming cost V 1 base and J 7 bases, with 13 bases left between them. CDR3 sequence reads: CASSLVPGTDGELFF. As DNA, the CDR3 is TGTGCCAGCAGCTTAGTCCCGGGGACGGACGGGGAGCTGTTTTTT. The variable domain in full, completed from reference TRBV7-2 and TRBJ2-2, reads GAGVSQSPSNKVTEKGKDVELRCDPISGHTALYWYRQSLGQGLEFLIYFQGNSAPDKSGLPSDRFSAERTGGSVSTLTIQRTQQEDSAVYLCASSLVPGTDGELFFGEGSRLTVL.

This clonotype occurred many times. The chain uses TRBV15 and TRBJ1-6, with 7 bases lining up with TRBD1. CDR3 length: 16 amino acids. Germline V gene data show CDR1 as LNHNV and CDR2 as YYDKDF (reference sequence). V lost 3 bases, J lost 4 bases, and 6 bases stayed unmatched. CDR3 in amino acids: CATSRPRDSYNSPLHF. The CDR3, as DNA: TGTGCCACCAGCAGGCCCCGGGACAGTTATAATTCACCCCTCCACTTT.

As regards this clonotype: The conserved phenylalanine or tryptophan is not found at the CDR3 terminus, so this likely reflects a read error. The limits of the CDR3 on the DNA are not certain, so only TCRdb's listed CDR3 is given. This chain links TRBV6-6 with TRBJ2-2; the table assigns TRBD1, which was not confirmed against the DNA. Both ends counted, the CDR3 spans 11 residues. Germline-derived CDR1 and CDR2 are MNHNY and SVGAGI (reference sequence). This chain's CDR3 is CASSNNRVLDI.

V and J are TRBV7-2 and TRBJ1-4; D is unclear. Germline V gene lookup returns CDR1 SGHTA and CDR2 FQGNSA. The CDR3 totals 15 residues. Deletions cut 5 bases from V and 7 bases from J, with 17 bases between. This CDR3 reads CASSPLASYSEKLFF. CDR3 DNA sequence: TGTGCCAGCAGCCCCCTGGCCTCTTACAGTGAAAAACTGTTTTTT.

The chain links TRBV30 to TRBJ2-5; 8 bases line up with TRBD1. The CDR3 contains 12 residues. Trimming took 5 bases from V and 1 from J; bases not matched to a gene: 0. Germline CDR1 and CDR2: GTSNPN and SVGIG (reference sequence). CDR3 coding DNA: TGTGCCTGGGACAGGGGCCAAGAGACCCAGTACTTC. Protein product: CAWDRGQETQYF.

Many counts were recorded for this clonotype. The chain carries TRBV20-1 and TRBJ2-7, with 11 positions matching TRBD2. Per the germline V gene, CDR1 is DFQATT and CDR2 is SNEGSKA (reference sequence). The CDR3 runs to 15 residues. The V segment lost 3 bases and the J segment 4 bases; nucleotides outside the gene matches: 8. The CDR3 DNA follows: TGCAGTGCTAGGGGTAGCGGGGGGGAGAATTACGAGCAGTACTTC. Encoded protein: CSARGSGGENYEQYF.

This clonotype was picked up many times. CDR3 region: CASTEEDTQYF. For the CDR3, the DNA is TGTGCCAGCACCGAAGAGGATACGCAGTATTTT. The chain recombines TRBV7-9 with TRBJ2-3; D not certain. Germline assignment: CDR1 SEHNR and CDR2 FQNEAQ (reference sequence). V shed 7 bases and J shed 6 bases, with 8 bases lying between them. The length of the CDR3 is 11 residues. The full variable domain, its missing parts supplied by reference TRBV7-9 and TRBJ2-3, is DTGVSQNPRHKITKRGQNVTFRCDPISEHNRLYWYRQTLGQGPEFLTYFQNEAQLEKSRLLSDRFSAERPKGSFSTLEIQRTEQGDSAMYLCASTEEDTQYFGPGTRLTVL.